This T cell receptor beta chain was identified in a study of shared clonotypes between healthy human individuals. This CDR3 comprises 14 residues. Per germline, CDR1 SGHDT and CDR2 YYEEEE. V trimming: 2 bases; J trimming: 1 base; junction bases outside the gene matches: 2. With regard to this clone: The sample has other DNA sequences that encode this CDR3 too.

Only CD45RO-negative cells positively selected for CCR7 counted as naive CD8 cells, so terminally differentiated effector memory CD45RA+ cells were excluded. All participating donors were Caucasian adults from Nashville, Tennessee. Assay used: immunoSEQ multiplex PCR; TCRdb lists only in-frame clones, some missing. The sample has 760,000 or so clones, 90% to 98% seen once. Sequences were obtained from naive CD8+ T cells sorted from blood. The chain joins TRBV5-6 to TRBJ2-7; 8 bases agree with TRBD1. The sequence came from a man aged 25 to 40 in good health. The CDR3 protein is CASSFGTGSYEQYF. Here the CDR3 DNA reads TGTGCCAGCAGCTTCGGGACAGGATCCTACGAGCAGTACTTC.